Listed here are 21 T cell receptor beta chains from one sample, sequenced in a study of blood T cell repertoires in COVID-19. Clones were sequenced by immunoSEQ multiplex PCR, and TCRdb holds only the in-frame ones, with some missing. The sample lists 55,000 to 70,000 clones, 70% to 90% occurring once. The sample consisted of peripheral blood. The receptors here all came from a woman aged 45-65 years with COVID-19, enrolled during active disease.

The sample holds one count of this clone. The chain links TRBV7-9 to TRBJ1-3, with a tentative D call TRBD1 (5 bases). The germline CDR1 and CDR2 sequences are SEHNR and FQNEAQ (reference sequence). The germline V and J ends were trimmed by 5 bases and 0 bases, with 8 bases remaining between them. CDR3 length: 14 residues. CDR3 coding DNA: TGTGCCAGCAGCCCAGGGCTCTCTGGAAACACCATATATTTT. Amino acid sequence: CASSPGLSGNTIYF.

CDR3 nucleotide sequence: TGCGCCAGCAGCTGGGCAGGAGGGCGGAACACCGGGGAGCTGTTTTTT. Protein: CASSWAGGRNTGELFF. V usage is TRBV5-1 and J usage is TRBJ2-2; tentatively, D is TRBD2 (6 bases). The ends were cut back, 3 bases at V and 1 base at J, with 13 bases in the middle. The germline gives CDR1 SGHRS, CDR2 YFSETQ. This CDR3 has 16 residues.

The chain uses TRBV7-2 and TRBJ1-5; 7 bases are shared with TRBD1. CDR3 length equals 15 residues. Per germline, CDR1 SGHTA and CDR2 FQGNSA. The ends lost 5 bases at V and 3 bases at J; junction bases unmatched: 7. The CDR3 coding sequence is TGTGCCAGCAGCCTGGCGGGGACAGTCAATCAGCCCCAGCATTTT. Protein product: CASSLAGTVNQPQHF.

This clone was recorded a few times. The V call is TRBV19, the J call TRBJ2-2, with 13 bases identical to TRBD2. Germline V CDR1 and CDR2: LNHDA, SQIVND (reference sequence). V trimming: 6 bases; J trimming: 7 bases; junction bases outside the gene matches: 8. The CDR3 has 16 residues. The CDR3 bases are TGTGCCAGTAGCCCGGGACTAGCGGGGCTCGGCGGGGAGCTGTTTTTT. It codes for CASSPGLAGLGGELFF.

This chain uses TRBV7-6 with TRBJ2-1, with TRBD2 matching 7 bases. This CDR3 region has 16 residues. Unmatched junction bases numbered 3, after V lost 1 base and J lost 0 bases. CDR1 SGHVS and CDR2 FNYEAQ come from the germline V gene. The chain's CDR3 is CASSLELAVSYNEQFF. In nucleotides, the CDR3 is TGTGCCAGCAGCTTAGAGCTAGCGGTCTCCTACAATGAGCAGTTCTTC.

This rearrangement joins TRBV16 to TRBJ1-5; 9 positions agree with TRBD1. Germline-derived CDR1 and CDR2 are KGHSY and FQNENV. V trimming: 0 bases; J trimming: 11 bases; junction bases outside the gene matches: 2. CDR3 length: 13 residues. CDR3 in amino acids: CASSQSDRGAQHF. For the CDR3, the DNA is TGTGCCAGCAGCCAATCGGACAGGGGAGCCCAGCATTTT.

V usage is TRBV5-8 and J usage is TRBJ1-2; 10 bases match TRBD1. The CDR3 sequence is 16 residues long. In germline, CDR1 is SGHTS, CDR2 YDEGEE. The ends lost 4 bases at V and 4 bases at J; junction bases unmatched: 10. In DNA form, the CDR3 reads TGTGCCAGCAGCAGGACAGGGGGGAGTAATAGCTATGGCTACACCTTC. It translates to CASSRTGGSNSYGYTF.

This clone was detected once. The rearrangement uses TRBV7-9 and TRBJ2-7; TRBD2 might be the D (6 bases). CDR1 and CDR2 from the germline V gene are SEHNR and FQNEAQ (reference sequence). The germline V and J ends were trimmed by 4 bases and 0 bases, with 22 bases remaining between them. This CDR3 is 18 amino acids long. DNA for the CDR3: TGTGCCAGCAGCTCATCCCCCTGGGACTCTAGCGACTCCTACGAGCAGTACTTC. It translates to CASSSSPWDSSDSYEQYF.

The CDR3 protein is CASSPSYPSGNYNEQFF. The DNA for the CDR3 is TGCGCCAGCAGCCCCTCCTACCCTAGCGGTAATTACAATGAGCAGTTCTTC. The chain recombines TRBV4-3 with TRBJ2-1, with 7 positions matching TRBD2. CDR3 length equals 17 residues. The ends lost 4 bases at V and 4 bases at J; junction bases unmatched: 13. In germline, CDR1 is LGHNA, CDR2 YSLEER.

The chain has TRBV10-3 and TRBJ2-2, with 7 bases aligning to TRBD1. The CDR3 runs 16 residues. Losses at the gene ends were 10 bases for V and 5 bases for J; bases not matched to a gene: 16. CDR1 is ENHRY and CDR2 is SYGVKD in the germline V gene. CDR3 region: CATSPDRARTTGELFF. The CDR3 bases are TGTGCCACCTCACCTGACAGGGCCCGAACAACCGGGGAGCTGTTTTTT.

CDR3 nucleotides: TGCAGTGCTAGGGACAGTTACGAGCAGTACTTC. It codes for CSARDSYEQYF. The chain is built from TRBV20-1 and TRBJ2-7; the D gene is possibly TRBD1 (6 bases). CDR1 DFQATT and CDR2 SNEGSKA come from the germline V gene (reference sequence). V lost 3 bases, J lost 4 bases, and 7 bases lay in between. The CDR3 length is 11 residues.

V gene TRBV28 combines with J gene TRBJ2-7, with D perhaps matching TRBD2 (6 bases). V shed 7 bases and J shed 2 bases, with 15 bases lying between them. The CDR3 has 14 amino acids. Per germline, CDR1 MDHEN and CDR2 SYDVKM. The CDR3 nucleotides read TGTGCCAGCACCCTGGCAGGGACTCCCTACGAGCAGTACTTC. This sequence encodes CASTLAGTPYEQYF.

V gene TRBV2 combines with J gene TRBJ1-6; TRBD1 agrees at 8 bases. CDR1 and CDR2 (germline): SNHLY, FYNNEI. The V and J ends lost 4 bases and 9 bases, in that order; junction bases with no gene match: 2. CDR3 length equals 13 residues. CDR3 DNA: TGTGCCAGCAGTGCCCAGGGGGCTTCACCCCTCCACTTT. Amino acids: CASSAQGASPLHF. The whole variable domain, filled in from reference TRBV2 and TRBJ1-6, reads EPEVTQTPSHQVTQMGQEVILRCVPISNHLYFYWYRQILGQKVEFLVSFYNNEISEKSEIFDDQFSVERPDGSNFTLKIRSTKLEDSAMYFCASSAQGASPLHFGNGTRLTVT.

This clone is a singleton in its sample. At one end, the junction sequence differs from germline, possibly due to a read error. The V gene is TRBV7-7, the J gene TRBJ2-1; D might be TRBD2 (6 bases). In germline, CDR1 is SSHAT, CDR2 FNYEAQ (reference sequence). The CDR3 is 15 amino acids. CDR3 DNA: TGTGCTAGCAGCCCCGGGGGTCAGGGAACGGATGAGCAGTTCTTC. Translating it yields CASSPGGQGTDEQFF.

This chain links TRBV28 with TRBJ2-3; possible D gene TRBD1, 6 bases. Per germline, CDR1 MDHEN and CDR2 SYDVKM. CDR3 length equals 14 residues. Trimming cost V 3 bases and J 5 bases, with 12 bases left between them. CDR3 coding DNA: TGTGCCAGCAGTTTCACAGGGAACCGAGATACGCAGTATTTT. This codes for CASSFTGNRDTQYF. The whole variable domain, filled in from reference TRBV28 and TRBJ2-3, reads DVKVTQSSRYLVKRTGEKVFLECVQDMDHENMFWYRQDPGLGLRLIYFSYDVKMKEKGDIPEGYSVSREKKERFSLILESASTNQTSMYLCASSFTGNRDTQYFGPGTRLTVL.

The DNA of the CDR3 is TGTGCCAGCAGCCAAACCTCGACAGGGCGCAGCTCTGGAAACACCATATATTTT. Its translation is CASSQTSTGRSSGNTIYF. The chain links TRBV4-2 to TRBJ1-3; 7 bases fit TRBD1. Germline V gene lookup returns CDR1 LGHNA and CDR2 YNFKEQ. The CDR3 sequence is 18 residues long. The ends lost 2 bases at V and 0 bases at J; junction bases unmatched: 10.

This clone was picked up one time. The chain has TRBV9 and TRBJ2-2, with TRBD2 matching 8 bases. Per the germline V gene, CDR1 is SGDLS and CDR2 is YYNGEE. The CDR3 extends over 16 amino acids. With 0 bases clipped from V and 4 bases from J, the junction kept 5 bases outside the gene matches. CDR3 sequence reads: CASSVGRREGTGELFF. CDR3 nucleotides: TGTGCCAGCAGCGTAGGTCGTCGGGAGGGCACCGGGGAGCTGTTTTTT.

The sample holds one count of this clone. The chain carries TRBV29-1 and TRBJ1-1, with D hard to call. The germline V and J ends were trimmed by 7 bases and 8 bases, with 17 bases remaining between them. Germline-derived CDR1 and CDR2 are SQVTM and ANQGSEA. This CDR3 spans 12 amino acids. The DNA for the CDR3 is TGCAGCGGCCTTCTCTTGCAGCGGGAAGCTTTCTTT. Its translation is CSGLLLQREAFF.

V usage is TRBV30 and J usage is TRBJ1-1; tentative D call: TRBD1 (5 bases). V lost 3 bases and J lost 5, with 13 bases in between. Germline assignment: CDR1 GTSNPN and CDR2 SVGIG (reference sequence). The CDR3 is 13 amino acids. For the CDR3, the DNA is TGTGCCTGGAGCGCCGACGGGGGGACTGAAGCTTTCTTT. Protein sequence: CAWSADGGTEAFF.

The V gene is TRBV6-6, the J gene TRBJ1-1; TRBD1 might be the D (6 bases). The CDR3 covers 14 residues. Trimming stripped 7 bases from V and 0 bases from J, with 12 bases between. Germline CDR1 is MNHNY and CDR2 is SVGAGI (reference sequence). For the CDR3, the DNA is TGTGCCAGCAAGGACGGGGGGCTGAACACTGAAGCTTTCTTT. Amino acids: CASKDGGLNTEAFF.

V usage is TRBV13 and J usage is TRBJ2-7, with D perhaps TRBD2 (5 bases). The V end was cut by 0 bases, the J end by 1 base, with 7 bases between. The CDR3 totals 14 residues. Germline values: CDR1 PRHDT, CDR2 FYEKMQ (reference sequence). The CDR3: CASSLGEGSYEQYF. The CDR3 DNA is TGTGCCAGCAGCTTAGGTGAGGGTTCCTACGAGCAGTACTTC.